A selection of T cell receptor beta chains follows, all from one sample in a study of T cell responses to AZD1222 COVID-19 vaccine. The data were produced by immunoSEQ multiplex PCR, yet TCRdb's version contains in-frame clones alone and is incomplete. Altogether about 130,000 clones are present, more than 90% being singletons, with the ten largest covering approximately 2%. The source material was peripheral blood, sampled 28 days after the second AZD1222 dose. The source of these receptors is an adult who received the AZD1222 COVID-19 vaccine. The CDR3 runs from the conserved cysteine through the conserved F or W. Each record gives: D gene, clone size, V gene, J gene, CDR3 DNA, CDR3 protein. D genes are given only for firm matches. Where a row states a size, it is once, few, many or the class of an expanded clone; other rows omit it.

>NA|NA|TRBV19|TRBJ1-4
TGTGCCAGTAGCCAGGGGCTTGAAAAACTGTTTTTT
CASSQGLEKLFF
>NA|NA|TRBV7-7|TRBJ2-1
TGTGCTAGCAGCTTTGCGTACGGGAATGAGCAGTTCTTC
CASSFAYGNEQFF
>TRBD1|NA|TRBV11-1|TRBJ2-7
TGTGCCAGCAGCGGCCGGACAGGGCGGGAGCAGTACTTC
CASSGRTGREQYF
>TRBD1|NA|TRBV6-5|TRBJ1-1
TGTGCCAGCAGTTACCAGGGGGGCACTGAAGCTTTCTTT
CASSYQGGTEAFF
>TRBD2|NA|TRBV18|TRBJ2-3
TGTGCCAGCTCACCTGGCGCTAGCGGGGACACAGATACGCAGTATTTT
CASSPGASGDTDTQYF
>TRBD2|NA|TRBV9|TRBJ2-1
TGTGCCAGCAGCCCAACTAGCGCGTCCTACAATGAGCAGTTCTTC
CASSPTSASYNEQFF
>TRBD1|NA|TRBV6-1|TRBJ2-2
TGTGCCAGCAGTGAAAATCCGGGACAGGGAAACACCGGGGAGCTGTTTTTT
CASSENPGQGNTGELFF
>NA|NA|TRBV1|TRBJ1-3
TGCACCAGCAGCCAAAACACCCGGGACAGGGGGACCCCGAGCTCTGGAAACACCATATATTTT
CTSSQNTRDRGTPSSGNTIYF
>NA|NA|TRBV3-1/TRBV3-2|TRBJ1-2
TGTGCCAGCAGCCTGCAGGGCTATGGCTACACCTTC
CASSLQGYGYTF
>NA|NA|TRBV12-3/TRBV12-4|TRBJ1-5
TGTGCCAGCAGTTTAGCAGGGAATCAGCCCCAGCATTTT
CASSLAGNQPQHF
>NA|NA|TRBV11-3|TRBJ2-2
TGTGCCAGCAGCTTAGAACGGGGGAACACCGGGGAGCTGTTTTTT
CASSLERGNTGELFF
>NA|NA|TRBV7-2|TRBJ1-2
TGTGCCAGCAGCCCGTACAGCGGTGGCTACACCTTC
CASSPYSGGYTF
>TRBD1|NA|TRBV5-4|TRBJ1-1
TGTGCCAGCAGCTTGGGACAGGGGGCGGAGGGCACTGAAGCTTTCTTT
CASSLGQGAEGTEAFF
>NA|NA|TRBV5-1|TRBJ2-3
TGCGCCAGCAGCTTGGTAAGGGGAGCGGGCGAAGATACGCAGTATTTT
CASSLVRGAGEDTQYF
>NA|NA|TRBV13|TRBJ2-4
TGTGCCAGCAGCTTGGCAGGAGACCGAGCCAAAAACATTCAGTACTTC
CASSLAGDRAKNIQYF
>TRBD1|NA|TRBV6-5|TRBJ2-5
TGTGCCAGCAGTTACCCCGGACAGGAAGAGACCCAGTACTTC
CASSYPGQEETQYF
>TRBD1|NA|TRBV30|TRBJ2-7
TGTGCCTGGAGTCATGGACAGGGCTACGAGCAGTACTTC
CAWSHGQGYEQYF
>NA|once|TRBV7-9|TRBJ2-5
TGTGCCAGCAGCTCGGGACGTCGGACAGCCCAAGAGACCCAGTACTTC
CASSSGRRTAQETQYF
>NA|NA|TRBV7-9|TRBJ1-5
TGTGCCAGCAGCCCGGACGGGAATCAGCCCCAGCATTTT
CASSPDGNQPQHF
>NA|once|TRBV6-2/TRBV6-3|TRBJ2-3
TGTGCCAGCAGTCGCGGACAAGCGGGCACAGATACGCAGTATTTT
CASSRGQAGTDTQYF
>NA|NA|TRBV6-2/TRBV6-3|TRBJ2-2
TGTGCCAGCAGTTACGGGACCGCGAACACCGGGGAGCTGTTTTTT
CASSYGTANTGELFF
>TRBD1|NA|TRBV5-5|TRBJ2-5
TGTGCCAGCAGCCGTTTCGGGACAGTCGCAGAGACCCAGTACTTC
CASSRFGTVAETQYF
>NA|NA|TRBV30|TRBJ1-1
TGTGCCTGGAGTTCTGGGTTGAACACTGAAGCTTTCTTT
CAWSSGLNTEAFF
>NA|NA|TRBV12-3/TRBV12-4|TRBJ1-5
TGTGCCAGTGTCCGCAGAAGCGGTCAGCCCCAGCATTTT
CASVRRSGQPQHF
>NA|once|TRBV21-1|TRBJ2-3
TGTGCCAGCAGCAAACTCTACCACGGAAGGCACACAGATACGCAGTATTTT
CASSKLYHGRHTDTQYF
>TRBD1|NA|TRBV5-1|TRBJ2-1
TGCGCCAGCAGCGAAACAGGGGGCACGTACAATGAGCAGTTCTTC
CASSETGGTYNEQFF
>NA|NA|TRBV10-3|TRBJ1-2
TGTGCCATCAGTGGTCAGAAGCTGAACTATGGCTACACCTTC
CAISGQKLNYGYTF
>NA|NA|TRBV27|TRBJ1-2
TGTGCCAGCAGTTCAATCGGGGAAGGCTACACCTTC
CASSSIGEGYTF
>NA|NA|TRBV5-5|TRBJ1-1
TGTGCCAGCAGCTTAATCGAGAACACTGAAGCTTTCTTT
CASSLIENTEAFF
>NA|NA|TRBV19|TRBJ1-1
TGTGCCAGTAGTATAGAGGCCGGGACATGGAACACTGAAGCTTTCTTT
CASSIEAGTWNTEAFF
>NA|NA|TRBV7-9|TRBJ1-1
TGTGCCAGCAGCCTACAGGGGAACACTGAAGCTTTCTTT
CASSLQGNTEAFF
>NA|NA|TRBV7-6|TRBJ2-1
TGTGCCAGCAGCTTGGGGGGTACCTACAATGAGCAGTTCTTC
CASSLGGTYNEQFF
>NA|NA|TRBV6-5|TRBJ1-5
TGTGCCAGCGACTTCTATAGCAATCAGCCCCAGCATTTT
CASDFYSNQPQHF
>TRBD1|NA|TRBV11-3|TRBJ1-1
TGTGCCAGCAGCTTACAGGGGGCGGACACTGAAGCTTTCTTT
CASSLQGADTEAFF
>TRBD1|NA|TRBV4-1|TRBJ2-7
TGCGCCAGCAGCCAAGGAAGGGGGCAGGGGGCGCGCGAGCAGTACTTC
CASSQGRGQGAREQYF
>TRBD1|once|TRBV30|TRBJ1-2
TGTGCCTGGACGACAGGGAACTATGGCTACACCTTC
CAWTTGNYGYTF
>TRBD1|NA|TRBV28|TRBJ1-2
TGTGCCAGCAAGACAGGGCCCAAACATACCTTC
CASKTGPKHTF
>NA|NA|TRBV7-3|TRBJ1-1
TGTGCCAGCAGCTTAGGTGCAGGGATGAACACTGAAGCTTTCTTT
CASSLGAGMNTEAFF
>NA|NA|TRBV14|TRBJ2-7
TGTGCCAGCAGCCAAGACCCCATCTCCGAGCAGTACTTC
CASSQDPISEQYF
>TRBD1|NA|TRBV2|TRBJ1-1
TGTGCCAGCAAAAAGGGCCAGGGGGGCACTGAAGCTTTCTTT
CASKKGQGGTEAFF
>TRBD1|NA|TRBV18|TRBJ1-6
TGTGCCAGCTCACCAATTCGACAGGGGAATGCGGACTCACCCCTCCACTTT
CASSPIRQGNADSPLHF
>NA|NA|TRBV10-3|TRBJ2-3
TGTGCCATCAGCCCCAGCACAGATACGCAGTATTTT
CAISPSTDTQYF
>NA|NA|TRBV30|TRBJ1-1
TGTGCCTGGAGTGTAGCGGTGAACACTGAAGCTTTCTTT
CAWSVAVNTEAFF
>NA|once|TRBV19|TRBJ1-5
TGTGCCAGTAGTACATCGACGGTTTATAGCAATCAGCCCCAGCATTTT
CASSTSTVYSNQPQHF
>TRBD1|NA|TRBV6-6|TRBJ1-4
TGTGCCAGCAGTCCGCCGACAGGGGGAAGAGGAAAACTGTTTTTT
CASSPPTGGRGKLFF
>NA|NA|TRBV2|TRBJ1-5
TGTGCCAGCAGTGAAGCCCTCGGGGATCAGCCCCAGCATTTT
CASSEALGDQPQHF
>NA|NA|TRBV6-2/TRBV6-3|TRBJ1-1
TGTGCCAGCAGTTACTCGCTGGAGGGAACGAACACTGAAGCTTTCTTT
CASSYSLEGTNTEAFF
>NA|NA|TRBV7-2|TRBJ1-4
TGTGCCAGCAGCCTAATAGGTGAAAAACTGTTTTTT
CASSLIGEKLFF
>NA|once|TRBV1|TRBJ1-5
TGCACCAGCAGCCCGATCACCCCCAATCAGCCCCAGCATTTT
CTSSPITPNQPQHF
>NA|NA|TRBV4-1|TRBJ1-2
TGCGCCAGCAGCCAAGTAACCCCTGGGGGCGGCTACACCTTC
CASSQVTPGGGYTF
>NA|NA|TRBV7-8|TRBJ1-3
TGTGCCAGCAGCCCCACTGGTCTGGCCATATATTTT
CASSPTGLAIYF
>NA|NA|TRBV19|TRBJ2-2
TGTGCCAGTAGGGACATCGCGAACACCGGGGAGCTGTTTTTT
CASRDIANTGELFF
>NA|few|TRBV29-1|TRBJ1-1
TGCAGCGTTGGGGGGTTCACTGAAGCTTTCTTT
CSVGGFTEAFF
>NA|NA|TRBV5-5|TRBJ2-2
TGTGCCAGCAGCTCCCTGGGGGGAGGGAACACCGGGGAGCTGTTTTTT
CASSSLGGGNTGELFF
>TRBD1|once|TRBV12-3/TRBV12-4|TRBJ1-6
TGTGCCAGCAGTTTAACAGGGGGATCACCCCTCCACTTT
CASSLTGGSPLHF
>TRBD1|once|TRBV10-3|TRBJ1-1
TGTGCCATCAGGGCCGGGACAGGGGCCACCCAGAACACTGAAGCTTTCTTT
CAIRAGTGATQNTEAFF
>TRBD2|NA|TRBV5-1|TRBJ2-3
TGCGCCAGCAGCCTCCCTAGCGGCCAGGGTACGCAGTATTTT
CASSLPSGQGTQYF
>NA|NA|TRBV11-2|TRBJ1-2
TGTGCCAGCAGCTCCCAACAACTTTATGGCTACACCTTC
CASSSQQLYGYTF
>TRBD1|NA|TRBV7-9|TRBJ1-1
TGTGCCAGCAGCTCCGACAGGGGTGGAGGGAACACTGAAGCTTTCTTT
CASSSDRGGGNTEAFF